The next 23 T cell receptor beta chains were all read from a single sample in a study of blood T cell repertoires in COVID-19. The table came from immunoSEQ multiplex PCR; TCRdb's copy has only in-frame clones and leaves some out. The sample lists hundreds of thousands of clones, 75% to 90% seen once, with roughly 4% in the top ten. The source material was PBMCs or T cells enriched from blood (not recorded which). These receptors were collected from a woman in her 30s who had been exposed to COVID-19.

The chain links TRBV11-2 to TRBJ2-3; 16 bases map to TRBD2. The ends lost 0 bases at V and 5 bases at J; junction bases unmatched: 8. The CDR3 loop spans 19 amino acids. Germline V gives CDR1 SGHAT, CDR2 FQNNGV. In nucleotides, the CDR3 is TGTGCCAGCAGCTTAGACGGGACTAGCGGGGGGGCCGTGGTAGATACGCAGTATTTT. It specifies CASSLDGTSGGAVVDTQYF. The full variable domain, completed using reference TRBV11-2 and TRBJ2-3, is EAGVAQSPRYKIIEKRQSVAFWCNPISGHATLYWYQQILGQGPKLLIQFQNNGVVDDSQLPKDRFSAERLKGVDSTLKIQPAKLEDSAVYLCASSLDGTSGGAVVDTQYFGPGTRLTVL.

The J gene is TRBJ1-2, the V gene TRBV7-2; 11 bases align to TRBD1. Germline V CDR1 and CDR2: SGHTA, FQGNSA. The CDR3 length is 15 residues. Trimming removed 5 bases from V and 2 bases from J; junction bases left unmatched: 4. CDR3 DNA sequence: TGTGCCAGCAGCCCGGGGACAGGGGGGAACTATGGCTACACCTTC. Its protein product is CASSPGTGGNYGYTF.

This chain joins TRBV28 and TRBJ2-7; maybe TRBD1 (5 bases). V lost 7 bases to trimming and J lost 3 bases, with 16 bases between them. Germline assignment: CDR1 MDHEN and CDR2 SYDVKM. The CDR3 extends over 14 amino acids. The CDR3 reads CASTQGAVGYEQYF. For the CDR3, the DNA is TGTGCCAGCACTCAGGGCGCGGTGGGCTACGAGCAGTACTTC. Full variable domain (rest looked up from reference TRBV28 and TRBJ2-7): DVKVTQSSRYLVKRTGEKVFLECVQDMDHENMFWYRQDPGLGLRLIYFSYDVKMKEKGDIPEGYSVSREKKERFSLILESASTNQTSMYLCASTQGAVGYEQYFGPGTRLTVT.

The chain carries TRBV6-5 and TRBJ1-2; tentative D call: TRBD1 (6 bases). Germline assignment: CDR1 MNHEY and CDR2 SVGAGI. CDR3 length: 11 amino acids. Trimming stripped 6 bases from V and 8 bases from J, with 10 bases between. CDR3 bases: TGTGCCAGCAGCACAGGGACGGGCTACACCTTC. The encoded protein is CASSTGTGYTF.

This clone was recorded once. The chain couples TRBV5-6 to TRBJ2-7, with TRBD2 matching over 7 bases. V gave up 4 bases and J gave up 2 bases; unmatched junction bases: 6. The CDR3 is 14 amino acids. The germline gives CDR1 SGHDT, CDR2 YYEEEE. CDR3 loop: CASSPRGVAYEQYF. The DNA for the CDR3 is TGTGCCAGCAGCCCACGGGGGGTAGCCTACGAGCAGTACTTC.

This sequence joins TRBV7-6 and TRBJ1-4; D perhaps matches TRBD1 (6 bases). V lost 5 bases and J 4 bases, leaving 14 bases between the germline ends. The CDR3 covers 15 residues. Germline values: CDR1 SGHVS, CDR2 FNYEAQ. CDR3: CASSAGQRDNEKLFF. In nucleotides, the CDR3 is TGTGCCAGCAGCGCCGGACAGAGAGATAATGAAAAACTGTTTTTT.

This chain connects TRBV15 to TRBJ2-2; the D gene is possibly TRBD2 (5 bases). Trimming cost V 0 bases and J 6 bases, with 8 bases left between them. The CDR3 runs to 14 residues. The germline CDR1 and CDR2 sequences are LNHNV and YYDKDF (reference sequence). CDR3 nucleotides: TGTGCCACCAGCAGAGATTGGCGGGCCGGGGAGCTGTTTTTT. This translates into CATSRDWRAGELFF.

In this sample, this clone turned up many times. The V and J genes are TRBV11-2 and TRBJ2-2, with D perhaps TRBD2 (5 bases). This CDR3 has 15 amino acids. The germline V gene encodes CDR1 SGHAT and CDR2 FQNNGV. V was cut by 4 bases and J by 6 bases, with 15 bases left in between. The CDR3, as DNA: TGTGCCAGCAGCTACGGTGTGGGAGAGGCCGGGGAGCTGTTTTTT. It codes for CASSYGVGEAGELFF.

The CDR3 region is CASSMRRDFYYGYTF. In nucleotides, the CDR3 is TGTGCCAGCAGCATGAGGAGGGACTTTTACTATGGCTACACCTTC. The chain links TRBV6-2 or TRBV6-3 to TRBJ1-2; D perhaps matches TRBD1 (5 bases). Trimming removed 6 bases at V and 3 bases at J, with 17 bases between. The CDR3 consists of 15 residues. CDR1 MNHEY and CDR2 SVGEGT come from the germline V gene.

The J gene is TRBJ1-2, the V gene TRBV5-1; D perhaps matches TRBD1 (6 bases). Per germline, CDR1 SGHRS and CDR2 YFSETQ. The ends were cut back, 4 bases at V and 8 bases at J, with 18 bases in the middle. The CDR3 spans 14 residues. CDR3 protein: CASSPQPGTLGYTF. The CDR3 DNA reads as TGCGCCAGCAGCCCCCAGCCCGGGACATTGGGCTACACCTTC.

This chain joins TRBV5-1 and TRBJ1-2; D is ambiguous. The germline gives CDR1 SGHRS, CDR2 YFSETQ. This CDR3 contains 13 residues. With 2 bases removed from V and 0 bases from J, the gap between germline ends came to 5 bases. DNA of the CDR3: TGCGCCAGCAGCTTTACAACTAACTATGGCTACACCTTC. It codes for CASSFTTNYGYTF.

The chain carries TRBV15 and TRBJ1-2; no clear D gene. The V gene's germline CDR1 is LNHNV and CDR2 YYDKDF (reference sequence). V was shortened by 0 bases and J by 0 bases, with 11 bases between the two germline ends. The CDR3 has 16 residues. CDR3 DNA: TGTGCCACCAGCAGAGATCGGCGTCAGGCTAACTATGGCTACACCTTC. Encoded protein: CATSRDRRQANYGYTF. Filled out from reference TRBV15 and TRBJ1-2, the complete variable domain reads DAMVIQNPRYQVTQFGKPVTLSCSQTLNHNVMYWYQQKSSQAPKLLFHYYDKDFNNEADTPDNFQSRRPNTSFCFLDIRSPGLGDTAMYLCATSRDRRQANYGYTFGSGTRLTVV.

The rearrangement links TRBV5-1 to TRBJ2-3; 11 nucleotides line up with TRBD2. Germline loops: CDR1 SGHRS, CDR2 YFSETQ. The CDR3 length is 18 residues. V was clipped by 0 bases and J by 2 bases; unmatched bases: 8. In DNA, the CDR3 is TGCGCCAGCAGCTTGGAGGCTAGCGGGGGGCCACTCACAGATACGCAGTATTTT. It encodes CASSLEASGGPLTDTQYF.

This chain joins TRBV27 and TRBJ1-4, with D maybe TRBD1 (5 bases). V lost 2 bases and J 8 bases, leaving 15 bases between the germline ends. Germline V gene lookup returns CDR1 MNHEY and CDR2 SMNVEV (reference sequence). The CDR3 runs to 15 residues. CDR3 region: CASSLRGGPREKLFF. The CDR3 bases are TGTGCCAGCAGTTTAAGGGGCGGACCTAGGGAAAAACTGTTTTTT. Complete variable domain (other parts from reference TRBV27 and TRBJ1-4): EAQVTQNPRYLITVTGKKLTVTCSQNMNHEYMSWYRQDPGLGLRQIYYSMNVEVTDKGDVPEGYKVSRKEKRNFPLILESPSPNQTSLYFCASSLRGGPREKLFFGSGTQLSVL.

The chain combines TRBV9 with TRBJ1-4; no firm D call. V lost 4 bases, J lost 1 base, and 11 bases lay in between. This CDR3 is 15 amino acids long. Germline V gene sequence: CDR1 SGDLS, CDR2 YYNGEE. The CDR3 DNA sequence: TGTGCCAGCAGCCTATCCCCGCAAACTAATGAAAAACTGTTTTTT. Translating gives CASSLSPQTNEKLFF.

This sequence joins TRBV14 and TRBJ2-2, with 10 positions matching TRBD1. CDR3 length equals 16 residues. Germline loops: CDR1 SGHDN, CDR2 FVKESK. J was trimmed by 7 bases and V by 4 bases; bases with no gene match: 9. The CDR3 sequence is CASSPSGTGAGGELFF. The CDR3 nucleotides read TGTGCCAGCAGCCCCTCGGGGACAGGGGCGGGCGGGGAGCTGTTTTTT.

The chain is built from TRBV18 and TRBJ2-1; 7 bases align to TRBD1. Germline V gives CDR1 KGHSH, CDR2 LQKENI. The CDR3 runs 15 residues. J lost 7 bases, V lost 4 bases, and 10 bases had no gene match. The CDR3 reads CASSQLTGTENEQFF. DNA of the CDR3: TGTGCCAGCTCACAATTAACCGGGACAGAAAATGAGCAGTTCTTC.

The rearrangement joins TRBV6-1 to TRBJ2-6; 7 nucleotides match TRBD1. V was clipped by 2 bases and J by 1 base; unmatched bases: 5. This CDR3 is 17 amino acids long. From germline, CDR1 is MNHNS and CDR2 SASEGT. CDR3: CASSEYRGTSGANVLTF. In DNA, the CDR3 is TGTGCCAGCAGTGAATACAGGGGAACTTCTGGGGCCAACGTCCTGACTTTC.

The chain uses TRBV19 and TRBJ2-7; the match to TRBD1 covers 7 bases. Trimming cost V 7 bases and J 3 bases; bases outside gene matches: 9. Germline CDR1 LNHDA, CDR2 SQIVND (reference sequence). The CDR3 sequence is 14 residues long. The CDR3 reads CASTQSAGGYEQYF. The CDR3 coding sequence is TGTGCCAGTACCCAATCCGCAGGGGGCTACGAGCAGTACTTC. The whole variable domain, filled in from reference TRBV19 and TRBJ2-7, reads DGGITQSPKYLFRKEGQNVTLSCEQNLNHDAMYWYRQDPGQGLRLIYYSQIVNDFQKGDIAEGYSVSREKKESFPLTVTSAQKNPTAFYLCASTQSAGGYEQYFGPGTRLTVT.

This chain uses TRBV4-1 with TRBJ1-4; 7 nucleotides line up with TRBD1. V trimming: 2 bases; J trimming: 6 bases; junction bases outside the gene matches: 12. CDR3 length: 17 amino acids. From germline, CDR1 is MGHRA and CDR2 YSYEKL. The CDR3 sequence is CASSQHQRQGVDEKLFF. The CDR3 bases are TGCGCCAGCAGCCAACACCAAAGACAGGGTGTCGATGAAAAACTGTTTTTT.

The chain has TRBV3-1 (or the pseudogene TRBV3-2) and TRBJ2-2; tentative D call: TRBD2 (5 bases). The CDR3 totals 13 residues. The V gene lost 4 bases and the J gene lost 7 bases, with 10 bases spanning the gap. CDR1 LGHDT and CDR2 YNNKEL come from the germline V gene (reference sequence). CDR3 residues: CASSLRGSGELFF. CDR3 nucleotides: TGTGCCAGCAGCCTACGAGGGAGCGGGGAGCTGTTTTTT.

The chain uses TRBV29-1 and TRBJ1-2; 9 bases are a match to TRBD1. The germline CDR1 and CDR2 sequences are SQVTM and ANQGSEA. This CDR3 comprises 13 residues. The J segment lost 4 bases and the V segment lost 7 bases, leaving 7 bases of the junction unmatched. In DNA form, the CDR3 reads TGCAGCGCCGGGACAGGGTCTGGCTATGGCTACACCTTC. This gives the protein CSAGTGSGYGYTF.

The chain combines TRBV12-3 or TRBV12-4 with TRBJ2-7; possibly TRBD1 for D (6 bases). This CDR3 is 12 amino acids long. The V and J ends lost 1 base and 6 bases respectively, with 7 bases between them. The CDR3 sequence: CASSLVRGEQYF. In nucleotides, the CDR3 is TGTGCCAGCAGTTTAGTCAGGGGCGAGCAGTACTTC.